This T cell receptor beta chain was captured by sequencing in a study of identical twins. Study findings and constraints: Twin-shared out-of-frame alpha sequences showed excess low generation probability. Within beta out-of-frame sequences, the excess sharing observed between twins was weaker.

TCRdb independently ran MiXCR on the 5' RACE reads; one entry per CDR3 protein. This sample yields 400,000 to 500,000 distinct CDR3 sequences, of which less than 20% are seen a single time; 12% belongs to the top ten. This clonotype turned up a few times. The antigen is not known. The V end was cut by 6 bases, the J end by 5 bases, with 13 bases between. This CDR3 has 13 residues. The TCR comes from a man aged 50-60 years in good health. The V call is TRBV12-3 or TRBV12-4, the J call TRBJ2-5; tentatively, D is TRBD2 (5 bases). What was sequenced was naive T cells sorted from blood. The CDR3 nucleotides read TGTGCCAGCAGCGGACTGCTGCGGGAGACCCAGTACTTC. This codes for CASSGLLRETQYF.